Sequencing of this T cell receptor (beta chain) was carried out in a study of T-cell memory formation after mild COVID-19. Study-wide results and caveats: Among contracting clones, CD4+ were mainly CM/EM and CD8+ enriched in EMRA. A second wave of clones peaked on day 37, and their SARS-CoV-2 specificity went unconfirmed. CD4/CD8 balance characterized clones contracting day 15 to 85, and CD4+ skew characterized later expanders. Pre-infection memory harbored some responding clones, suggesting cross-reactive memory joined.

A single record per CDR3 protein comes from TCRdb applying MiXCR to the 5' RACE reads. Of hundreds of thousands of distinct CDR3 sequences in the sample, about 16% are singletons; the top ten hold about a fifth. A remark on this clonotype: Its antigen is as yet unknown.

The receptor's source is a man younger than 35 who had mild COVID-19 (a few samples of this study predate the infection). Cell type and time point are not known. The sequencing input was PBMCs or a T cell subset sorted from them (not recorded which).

CDR3 loop: CASSPRDPYEQYF. DNA for the CDR3: TGTGCCAGCAGCCCGCGGGATCCCTACGAGCAGTACTTC. The J gene is TRBJ2-7, the V gene TRBV3-1, with D possibly TRBD2 on 6 matching bases. The V gene's germline CDR1 is LGHDT and CDR2 YNNKEL (reference sequence). This CDR3 is 13 amino acids long. V lost 4 bases, J lost 2 bases, and 9 bases lay in between.